These T cell receptor beta chains were read from a single sample in a study of response to subunit inactivated influenza vaccine. TCRdb re-called the RT-PCR reads with MiXCR, one entry per CDR3 protein. The repertoire includes about 610,000 distinct CDR3 sequences, less than 15% of them detected once, and 11% sits in the top ten. Source: PBMCs from blood, taken 11 to 12 days after vaccination. The receptors were sampled from a man between 50 and 59 years old who received an inactivated influenza vaccine. Each CDR3 is given with its conserved first and last residue. Fields, in order: V gene, D gene, clone size, J gene, CDR3 DNA, CDR3 protein. The D gene is left open where the match is weak. The listing skips clone size in some rows; elsewhere it reads once, few, many or a size class.

>TRBV28|TRBD1|few|TRBJ2-4
TGTGCCAGCAGTGAAGAAACAGGGGGACTGGTTCACATTCAGTACTTC
CASSEETGGLVHIQYF
>TRBV6-5|TRBD1|few|TRBJ2-7
TGTGCCAGCAGTTACTCCTCTTCGACAGGGCACTCCTACGAGCAGTACTTC
CASSYSSSTGHSYEQYF
>TRBV7-9|NA|few|TRBJ1-1
TGTGCCAGCAGCCTAGAGGCAGTACTCAACACTGAAGCTTTCTTT
CASSLEAVLNTEAFF
>TRBV7-9|NA|NA|TRBJ2-7
TGTGCCAGCAGCCTAGCAGGGATCGAGCAGTACTTC
CASSLAGIEQYF
>TRBV5-6|NA|NA|TRBJ1-2
TGTGCCAGCAGCTTGTCCCCCGGGGGGCTCTATGGCTACACCTTC
CASSLSPGGLYGYTF
>TRBV25-1|TRBD1|few|TRBJ1-5
TGTGCCAGCAGTGAATCAGGGACAGGGAAAAGTCAGCCCCAGCATTTT
CASSESGTGKSQPQHF
>TRBV12-3/TRBV12-4|TRBD2|NA|TRBJ2-7
TGTGCCAGCAGTTTAATACGAGGGACTAGCGGCGCTCCCTACGAGCAGTACTTC
CASSLIRGTSGAPYEQYF
>TRBV5-1|TRBD1|few|TRBJ2-1
TGCGCCAGCAGCAATTACGGACAGGGGCGCAATGAGCAGTTCTTC
CASSNYGQGRNEQFF
>TRBV5-5|TRBD1|few|TRBJ1-5
TGTGCCAGCAGCCTGAACGACAGGGGGCAGGGGCAGCCCCAGCATTTT
CASSLNDRGQGQPQHF
>TRBV7-9|NA|few|TRBJ1-2
TGTGCCAGCAGCCGGGCAGTTGACTATGGCTACACCTTC
CASSRAVDYGYTF
>TRBV20-1|TRBD1|few|TRBJ2-3
TGCAGTGCTCCGGACCAGACAGGGGGCAGGACAGATACGCAGTATTTT
CSAPDQTGGRTDTQYF
>TRBV3-1|TRBD1|few|TRBJ2-3
TGTGCCAGCAGCCGTTCAGGGCAGGGGGCTCGGACAGATACGCAGTATTTT
CASSRSGQGARTDTQYF
>TRBV4-1|NA|few|TRBJ1-2
TGCGCCAGCAGCCAAGATATTGTCCAGATCTATGGCTACACCTTC
CASSQDIVQIYGYTF
>TRBV20-1|TRBD2|few|TRBJ2-3
TGCAGCGATGGAGAAACTAGCGGGGGGTCTACGCAGTATTTT
CSDGETSGGSTQYF
>TRBV29-1|NA|few|TRBJ1-2
TGCAGCGTTGAAGCTCGGGGGACCGACTATGGCTACACCTTC
CSVEARGTDYGYTF
>TRBV28|TRBD1|NA|TRBJ1-2
TGTGCCAGCACCTCGGACAGGGGGCCCTATGGCTACACCTTC
CASTSDRGPYGYTF
>TRBV29-1|NA|few|TRBJ2-5
TGCAGCGTTGGATTCCACGGCGGGGCGCAAGAGACCCAGTACTTC
CSVGFHGGAQETQYF
>TRBV6-2/TRBV6-3|TRBD1|few|TRBJ2-3
TGTGCCAGCAGGCCAGGGACAGGGTGGAGAGATACGCAGTATTTT
CASRPGTGWRDTQYF
>TRBV11-2|TRBD1|NA|TRBJ2-7
TGTGCCAGCAGCTTAGATGCAGGGACAGGGCATCTCGAGCAGTACTTC
CASSLDAGTGHLEQYF